Presented here are 21 T cell receptor beta chains from one specimen sequenced in a study of early T cells in non-severe SARS-CoV-2 infection. Each CDR3 protein gets one entry after TCRdb re-called the 5' RACE reads with MiXCR. The sample has around 77,000 distinct CDR3 sequences, about 5% seen once. Sequences were derived from whole blood, sampled at baseline. The receptors were gathered from an adult who was a healthcare worker with PCR-confirmed SARS-CoV-2 infection or an uninfected control (not recorded which).

This clonotype has a count of ten or more. The chain couples TRBV13 to TRBJ2-7; TRBD1 aligns across 7 bases. With V trimmed by 5 bases and J by 2 bases, 12 bases remained unmatched. Germline assignment: CDR1 PRHDT and CDR2 FYEKMQ (reference sequence). The CDR3 is 16 residues long. Here the CDR3 reads CASSRRDSLITYEQYF. CDR3 sequence (DNA): TGTGCCAGCAGCCGCCGGGACAGCCTAATCACCTACGAGCAGTACTTC.

This clonotype was counted between two and nine times. The chain has TRBV20-1 and TRBJ1-6; unclear D gene. Trimming stripped 0 bases from V and 0 bases from J, with 12 bases between. From germline, CDR1 is DFQATT and CDR2 SNEGSKA (reference sequence). The CDR3 has 17 residues. The CDR3 region is CSARDLAPSSYNSPLHF. The CDR3 DNA reads as TGCAGTGCTAGAGATCTCGCACCGAGCTCCTATAATTCACCCCTCCACTTT.

In its sample, this clonotype was seen many times. The chain employs TRBV6-5 and TRBJ1-1; D gene uncertain. Trimming took 0 bases from V and 0 from J, leaving 2 bases between them. The CDR3 is 13 residues long. CDR1 MNHEY and CDR2 SVGAGI come from the germline V gene. CDR3 protein: CASSYSLNTEAFF. DNA of the CDR3: TGTGCCAGCAGTTACTCCTTGAACACTGAAGCTTTCTTT.

The genes are TRBV6-2 or TRBV6-3 and TRBJ2-3; 7 bases are shared with TRBD2. With V trimmed by 2 bases and J by 2 bases, 1 base remained unmatched. This CDR3 spans 14 amino acids. Germline V lookup: CDR1 MNHEY, CDR2 SVGEGT. The CDR3, as DNA: TGTGCCAGCAGTTACACTAGCGCCACAGATACGCAGTATTTT. This translates into CASSYTSATDTQYF.

This clonotype was recorded at least ten times. This sequence joins TRBV12-3 or TRBV12-4 and TRBJ2-1; D is perhaps TRBD1 (6 bases). Trimming removed 6 bases at V and 5 bases at J, with 14 bases between. The CDR3 has 14 residues. CDR3 residues: CASSPGQTDNEQFF. The DNA for the CDR3 is TGTGCCAGCAGCCCGGGACAAACTGACAATGAGCAGTTCTTC.

This clonotype appeared a few times. The V gene is TRBV9, the J gene TRBJ2-1; 11 nucleotides agree with TRBD2. CDR1 SGDLS and CDR2 YYNGEE come from the germline V gene. V lost 4 bases, J lost 2 bases, and 8 bases stayed unmatched. This CDR3 is 17 amino acids long. The CDR3 loop is CASSTISGRAPYNEQFF. The CDR3 DNA reads as TGTGCCAGCAGCACCATTAGCGGGAGGGCCCCCTACAATGAGCAGTTCTTC.

This clonotype has a count of ten or more. This chain links TRBV10-3 with TRBJ1-2; 7 nucleotides match TRBD1. V lost 7 bases and J lost 7; bases outside the gene matches: 9. This CDR3 contains 13 residues. Germline CDR1 reads ENHRY; CDR2 reads SYGVKD. The CDR3 DNA follows: TGTGCCATCAACTCGGGACAGCAATTTGGCTACACCTTC. Amino acid sequence: CAINSGQQFGYTF.

This clonotype was counted ten times or more. The CDR3 protein is CASSPPGPYNEQFF. In DNA form, the CDR3 reads TGTGCCAGCAGTCCCCCGGGACCGTACAATGAGCAGTTCTTC. This chain joins TRBV28 and TRBJ2-1; D is perhaps TRBD1 or TRBD2 (5 bases each). V lost 5 bases and J 4 bases, leaving 12 bases between the germline ends. The CDR3 contains 14 residues. Looked up from germline, CDR1 is MDHEN and CDR2 is SYDVKM.

This clonotype was recorded a few times. V and J are TRBV19 and TRBJ2-5; no definite D call. The CDR3 is 13 amino acids. The germline V gene has CDR1 LNHDA and CDR2 SQIVND (reference sequence). Deletions cut 1 base from V and 3 bases from J, with 6 bases between. For the CDR3, the DNA is TGTGCCAGTAGTATAGCCGAAGAAGAGACCCAGTACTTC. It codes for CASSIAEEETQYF.

The sample holds many counts of this clonotype. J is TRBJ2-7 and V is TRBV3-1, with TRBD2 matching over 14 bases. The CDR3 has 16 residues. The germline V gene encodes CDR1 LGHDT and CDR2 YNNKEL (reference sequence). The V and J ends lost 4 bases and 4 bases, in that order; junction bases with no gene match: 6. CDR3 in amino acids: CASSPLGTSGSYEQYF. The CDR3 nucleotides read TGTGCCAGCAGCCCCCTAGGGACTAGCGGGAGTTACGAGCAGTACTTC.

This clonotype was picked up many times. This chain links TRBV18 with TRBJ1-6; 11 bases are shared with TRBD1. The ends lost 6 bases at V and 10 bases at J; junction bases unmatched: 11. Germline CDR1 reads KGHSH; CDR2 reads LQKENI. This CDR3 contains 16 residues. CDR3 loop: CASSPGTGGSWSPLHF. DNA for the CDR3: TGTGCCAGCTCCCCAGGGACAGGGGGTTCGTGGTCACCCCTCCACTTT.

The chain couples TRBV5-5 to TRBJ2-1, with D unclear. The CDR3 has 18 amino acids. Germline V gene sequence: CDR1 SGHKS, CDR2 YYEKEE (reference sequence). V was pared by 0 bases and J by 0 bases, with 16 bases between. CDR3 nucleotide sequence: TGTGCCAGCAGCTTGGTATGGGGAAACAAAGGCTCCTACAATGAGCAGTTCTTC. As protein: CASSLVWGNKGSYNEQFF.

In its sample, this clonotype was seen many times. The CDR3 sequence: CASELLNYGYTF. The CDR3 DNA sequence: TGTGCCAGCGAGCTTTTGAATTATGGCTACACCTTC. The chain is built from TRBV28 and TRBJ1-2; D is uncertain. This CDR3 has 12 residues. Trimming took 8 bases from V and 5 from J, leaving 12 bases between them. Germline values: CDR1 MDHEN, CDR2 SYDVKM.

This clonotype was seen ten or more times. The V and J genes are TRBV27 and TRBJ1-5; D perhaps matches TRBD1 (5 bases). This CDR3 has 14 residues. Germline loops: CDR1 MNHEY, CDR2 SMNVEV (reference sequence). V was pared by 7 bases and J by 6 bases, with 16 bases between. The DNA of the CDR3 is TGTGCCAGCACCCATCGGCAGGGCAGTCAGCCCCAGCATTTT. Protein sequence: CASTHRQGSQPQHF.

The chain employs TRBV25-1 and TRBJ1-3; 8 nucleotides align to TRBD1. The CDR3 covers 15 residues. The V segment lost 3 bases and the J segment 4 bases; nucleotides outside the gene matches: 5. Per germline, CDR1 MGHDK and CDR2 SYGVNS. In nucleotides, the CDR3 is TGTGCCAGCAGTGACCCGACAGGGGCCGGAAACACCATATATTTT. This encodes CASSDPTGAGNTIYF.

The CDR3 DNA is TGTGCCAGCAGTTCGACAGGGTTGTTACCGGGGTACGAGCAGTACTTC. It codes for CASSSTGLLPGYEQYF. V is TRBV28 and J is TRBJ2-7; 7 bases align to TRBD1. Germline assignment: CDR1 MDHEN and CDR2 SYDVKM. Trimming at V came to 4 bases and at J to 4 bases, leaving 13 bases not matched to a gene. The CDR3 is made up of 16 amino acids. Supplemented by reference TRBV28 and TRBJ2-7, the full variable domain reads DVKVTQSSRYLVKRTGEKVFLECVQDMDHENMFWYRQDPGLGLRLIYFSYDVKMKEKGDIPEGYSVSREKKERFSLILESASTNQTSMYLCASSSTGLLPGYEQYFGPGTRLTVT.

The chain joins TRBV5-1 to TRBJ2-5; D is undetermined. The CDR3 consists of 12 residues. The germline V gene encodes CDR1 SGHRS and CDR2 YFSETQ. V was trimmed by 4 bases and J by 0 bases, leaving 4 bases between them. The CDR3 is CASSNNQETQYF. The DNA of the CDR3 is TGCGCCAGCAGCAACAACCAAGAGACCCAGTACTTC.

CDR3 residues: CASSQEVIQETQYF. The CDR3 DNA reads TGTGCCAGCAGCCAAGAAGTCATCCAAGAGACCCAGTACTTC. The V call is TRBV3-1, the J call TRBJ2-5, with unresolved D. CDR3 length: 14 residues. The V end was cut by 0 bases, the J end by 1 base, with 6 bases between. The germline CDR1 and CDR2 sequences are LGHDT and YNNKEL (reference sequence).

This clonotype was seen repeatedly, ten times or more. The chain employs TRBV7-2 and TRBJ1-5; D gene unclear. V lost 3 bases, J lost 6 bases, and 18 bases lay in between. The CDR3 has 16 residues. CDR1 is SGHTA, CDR2 FQGNSA, per germline. The CDR3 bases are TGTGCCAGCAGCTTGGTCAGTGAACATCCTAGTCAGCCCCAGCATTTT. It codes for CASSLVSEHPSQPQHF.

This clonotype appeared a few times. This chain uses TRBV20-1 with TRBJ1-5; 8 bases match TRBD1. The CDR3 consists of 15 residues. Germline V CDR1 and CDR2: DFQATT, SNEGSKA (reference sequence). The J segment lost 2 bases and the V segment lost 1 base, leaving 4 bases of the junction unmatched. Here the CDR3 DNA reads TGCAGTGCTAGAGTACTACAGGGGGGCAATCAGCCCCAGCATTTT. Amino acid sequence: CSARVLQGGNQPQHF.

The genes are TRBV14 and TRBJ2-2, with D possibly matching TRBD2 (6 bases). Germline V gene sequence: CDR1 SGHDN, CDR2 FVKESK. V shed 0 bases and J shed 4 bases, with 15 bases lying between them. The CDR3 contains 17 residues. The CDR3 region is CASSQEVAGPPTGELFF. The CDR3 bases are TGTGCCAGCAGCCAAGAGGTGGCGGGGCCCCCCACCGGGGAGCTGTTTTTT.